This T cell receptor (beta chain) derives from a study of blood T cell repertoires in COVID-19. Assay used: immunoSEQ multiplex PCR; TCRdb lists only in-frame clones, some missing. This sample has roughly 150,000 clones, with 88% found just once. Per the germline V gene, CDR1 is SGHVS and CDR2 is FQNEAQ. V was shortened by 1 base and J by 2 bases, with 6 bases between the two germline ends. The CDR3 extends over 13 amino acids. The chain joins TRBV7-8 to TRBJ2-7; D uncertain. The sequence came from a man aged 50-59 years who had recovered from COVID-19. Specimen: peripheral blood. In DNA form, the CDR3 reads TGTGCCAGCAGCTTAGAACAGCCCTACGAGCAGTACTTC. Translation gives CASSLEQPYEQYF.